The T cell receptor beta chain described here comes from a study of blood T cell repertoires in COVID-19. Study context: Italy, Spain and the United States were the sources of the convalescent and acute COVID-19 samples. Sources were T cells, B-cell-depleted T cells, or PBMCs; the material itself was cDNA or gDNA.

As processed by the authors: Amplification of reference gene primers was used by the study to estimate nucleated cell counts. Data came from immunoSEQ multiplex PCR; TCRdb stores just in-frame clones and leaves some out. V, J and clone size reflect that table, while D and trimming were determined from the DNA. Of 210,000 or so clones listed, 70% to 90% are singletons. This CDR3 contains 11 residues. Germline CDR1 is MNHEY and CDR2 is SVGAGI. With V trimmed by 8 bases and J by 7 bases, 4 bases remained unmatched. This sequence was found in a man aged 45-65 years with acute or convalescent COVID-19. The genes are TRBV6-5 and TRBJ1-1; 7 positions match TRBD1. Sequencing was performed on peripheral blood. CDR3 loop: CASGRQGEAFF. CDR3 coding DNA: TGTGCCAGCGGACGACAGGGTGAAGCTTTCTTT.